The entry below describes one TCR beta chain. What it binds is unknown. Germline is not matched at one junction end, which may reflect a read error. The PCR used 60 Vbeta and 13 Jbeta primers. Profiled with immunoSEQ multiplex PCR; TCRdb holds only in-frame clones, not every one. The sample comprises 110,000 or so clones, 70% to 85% of which are singletons, and roughly 5.2% rests with the top ten. This specimen comes from a study of cytomegalovirus exposure and HLA in healthy donors. Study results and limitations: HLA allele associations emerged for roughly 16,000 TCR beta sequences in a later analysis, at 0.05 false discovery rate.

Among the donors, all were healthy bone marrow donors. The germline V gene encodes CDR1 SNHLY and CDR2 FYNNEI. The CDR3 has 14 residues. J is TRBJ2-4 and V is TRBV2; tentatively, D is TRBD2 (7 bases). The clonotype comes from a man between 18 and 29 years old in good health and CMV-seropositive. What was sequenced was PBMCs. CDR3 bases: TGTGCCAGCAGTGAAGCGGGAGGGGGAAACAGTCAGTACTTC. This sequence encodes CASSEAGGGNSQYF.